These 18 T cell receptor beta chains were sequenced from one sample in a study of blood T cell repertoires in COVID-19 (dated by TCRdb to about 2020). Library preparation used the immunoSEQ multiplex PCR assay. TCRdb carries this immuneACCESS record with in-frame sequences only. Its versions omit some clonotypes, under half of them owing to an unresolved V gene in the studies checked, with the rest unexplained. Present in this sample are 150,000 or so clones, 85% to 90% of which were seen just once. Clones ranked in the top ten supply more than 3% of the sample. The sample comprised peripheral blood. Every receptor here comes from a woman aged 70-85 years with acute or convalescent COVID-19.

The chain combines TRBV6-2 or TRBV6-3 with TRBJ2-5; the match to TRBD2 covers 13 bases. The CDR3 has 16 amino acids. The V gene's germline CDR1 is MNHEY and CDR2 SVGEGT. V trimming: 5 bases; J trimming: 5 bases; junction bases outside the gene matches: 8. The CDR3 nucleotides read TGTGCCAGCAGTCAAATGGGACTAGCGGGACCGGAGACCCAGTACTTC. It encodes CASSQMGLAGPETQYF.

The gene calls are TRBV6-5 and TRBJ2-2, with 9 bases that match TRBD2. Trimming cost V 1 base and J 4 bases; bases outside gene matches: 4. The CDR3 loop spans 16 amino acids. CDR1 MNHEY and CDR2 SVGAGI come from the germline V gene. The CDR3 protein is CASSYWLAGTTGELFF. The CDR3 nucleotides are TGTGCCAGCAGTTACTGGCTAGCGGGAACCACCGGGGAGCTGTTTTTT.

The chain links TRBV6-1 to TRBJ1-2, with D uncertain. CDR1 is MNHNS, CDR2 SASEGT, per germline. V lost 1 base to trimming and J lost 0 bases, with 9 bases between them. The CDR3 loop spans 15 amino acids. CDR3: CASSEGQVPNYGYTF. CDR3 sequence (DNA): TGTGCCAGCAGTGAAGGGCAGGTACCTAACTATGGCTACACCTTC.

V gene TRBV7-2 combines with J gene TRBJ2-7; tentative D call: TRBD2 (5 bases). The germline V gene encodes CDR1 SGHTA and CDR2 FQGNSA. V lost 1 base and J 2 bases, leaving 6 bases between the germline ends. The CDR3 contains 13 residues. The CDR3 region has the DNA TGTGCCAGCAGCTTAGTCGGGGCCTACGAGCAGTACTTC. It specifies CASSLVGAYEQYF.

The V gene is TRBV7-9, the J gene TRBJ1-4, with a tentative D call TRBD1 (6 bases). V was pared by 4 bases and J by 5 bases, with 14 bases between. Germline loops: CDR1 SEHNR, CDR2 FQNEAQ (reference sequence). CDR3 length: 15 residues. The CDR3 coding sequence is TGTGCCAGCAGCTCCAGGGGAATGGCGAATGAAAAACTGTTTTTT. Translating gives CASSSRGMANEKLFF.

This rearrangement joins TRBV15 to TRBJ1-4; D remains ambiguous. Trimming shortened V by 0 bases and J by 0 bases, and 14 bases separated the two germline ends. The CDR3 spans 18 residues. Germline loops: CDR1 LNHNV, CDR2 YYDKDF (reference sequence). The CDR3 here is CATSRDNSLLATNEKLFF. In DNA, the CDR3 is TGTGCCACCAGCAGAGATAACAGTCTCCTTGCAACTAATGAAAAACTGTTTTTT.

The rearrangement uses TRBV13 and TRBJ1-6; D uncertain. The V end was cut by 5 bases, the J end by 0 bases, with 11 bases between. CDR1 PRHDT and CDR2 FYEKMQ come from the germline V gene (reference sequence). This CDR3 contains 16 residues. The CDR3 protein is CASSQAGNSYNSPLHF. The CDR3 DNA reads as TGTGCCAGCAGCCAAGCGGGGAACTCCTATAATTCACCCCTCCACTTT.

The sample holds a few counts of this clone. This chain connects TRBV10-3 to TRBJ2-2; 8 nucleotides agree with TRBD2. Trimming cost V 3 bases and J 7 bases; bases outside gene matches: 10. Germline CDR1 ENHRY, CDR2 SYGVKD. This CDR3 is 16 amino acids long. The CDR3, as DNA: TGTGCCATCAGTGAATCAACAAGCGGGGGCGACGGGGAGCTGTTTTTT. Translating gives CAISESTSGGDGELFF.

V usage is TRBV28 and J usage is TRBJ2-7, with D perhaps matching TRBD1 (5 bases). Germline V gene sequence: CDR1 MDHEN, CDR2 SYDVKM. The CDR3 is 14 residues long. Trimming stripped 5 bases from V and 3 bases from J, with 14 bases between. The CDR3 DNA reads TGTGCCAGCAGTCGGACACAATTCTACTACGAGCAGTACTTC. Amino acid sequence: CASSRTQFYYEQYF.

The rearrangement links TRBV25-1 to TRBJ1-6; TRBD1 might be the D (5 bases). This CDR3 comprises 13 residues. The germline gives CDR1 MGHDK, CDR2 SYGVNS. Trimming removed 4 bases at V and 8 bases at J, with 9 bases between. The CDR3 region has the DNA TGTGCCAGCAGTGCAGGGTTGCATTCACCCCTCCACTTT. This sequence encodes CASSAGLHSPLHF.

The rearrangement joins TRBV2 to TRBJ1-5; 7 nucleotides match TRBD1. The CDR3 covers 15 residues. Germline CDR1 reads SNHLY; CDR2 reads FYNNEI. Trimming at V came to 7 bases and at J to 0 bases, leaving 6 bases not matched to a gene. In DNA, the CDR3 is TGTGCCAGCAATCTACAGGGGCCTAGCAATCAGCCCCAGCATTTT. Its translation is CASNLQGPSNQPQHF.

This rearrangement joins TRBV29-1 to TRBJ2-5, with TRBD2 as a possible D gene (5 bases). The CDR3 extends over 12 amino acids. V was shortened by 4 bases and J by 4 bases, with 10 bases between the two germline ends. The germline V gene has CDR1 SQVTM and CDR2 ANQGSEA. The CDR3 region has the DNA TGCAGCGTTGGGGTAGGAGGAGAGACCCAGTACTTC. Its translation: CSVGVGGETQYF.

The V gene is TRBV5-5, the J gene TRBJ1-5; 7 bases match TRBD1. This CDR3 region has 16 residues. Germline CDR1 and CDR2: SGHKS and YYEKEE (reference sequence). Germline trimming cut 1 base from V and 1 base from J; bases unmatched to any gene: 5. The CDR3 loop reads CASSLRQGFSNQPQHF. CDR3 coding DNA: TGTGCCAGCAGCTTGCGACAGGGATTCAGCAATCAGCCCCAGCATTTT. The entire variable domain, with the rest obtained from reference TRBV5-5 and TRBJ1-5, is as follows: DAGVTQSPTHLIKTRGQQVTLRCSPISGHKSVSWYQQVLGQGPQFIFQYYEKEERGRGNFPDRFSARQFPNYSSELNVNALLLGDSALYLCASSLRQGFSNQPQHFGDGTRLSIL.

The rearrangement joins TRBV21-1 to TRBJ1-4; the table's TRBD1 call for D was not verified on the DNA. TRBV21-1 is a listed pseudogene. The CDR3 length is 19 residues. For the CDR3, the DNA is TGTGCCAGCCGTATAAAGCTGGACAGGGTTGCTCCAACTAATGAAAAACTGTTTTTT. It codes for CASRIKLDRVAPTNEKLFF.

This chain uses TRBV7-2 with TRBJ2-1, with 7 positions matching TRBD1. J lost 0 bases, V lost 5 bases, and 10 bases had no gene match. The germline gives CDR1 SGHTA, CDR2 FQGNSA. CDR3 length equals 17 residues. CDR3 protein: CASSEWTGHRSYNEQFF. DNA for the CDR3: TGTGCCAGCAGCGAATGGACAGGTCACCGCTCCTACAATGAGCAGTTCTTC.

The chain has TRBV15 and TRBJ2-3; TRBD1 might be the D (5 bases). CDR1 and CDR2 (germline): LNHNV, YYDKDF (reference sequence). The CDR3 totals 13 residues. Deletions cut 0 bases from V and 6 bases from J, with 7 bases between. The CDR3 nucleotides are TGTGCCACCAGCAGAGACAGGGTTGATACGCAGTATTTT. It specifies CATSRDRVDTQYF.

CDR3 nucleotide sequence: TGTGCCAGCAGCTCCCGATCTACTAGCGGGGTTAGCTCCTACGAGCAGTACTTC. This translates into CASSSRSTSGVSSYEQYF. The V and J genes are TRBV11-2 and TRBJ2-7, with TRBD2 matching 10 bases. This CDR3 has 18 residues. CDR1 and CDR2 (germline): SGHAT, FQNNGV. The junction had 12 bases not matched to a gene; V was cut back by 4 bases and J by 0 bases. The full variable domain, its missing parts supplied by reference TRBV11-2 and TRBJ2-7, is EAGVAQSPRYKIIEKRQSVAFWCNPISGHATLYWYQQILGQGPKLLIQFQNNGVVDDSQLPKDRFSAERLKGVDSTLKIQPAKLEDSAVYLCASSSRSTSGVSSYEQYFGPGTRLTVT.

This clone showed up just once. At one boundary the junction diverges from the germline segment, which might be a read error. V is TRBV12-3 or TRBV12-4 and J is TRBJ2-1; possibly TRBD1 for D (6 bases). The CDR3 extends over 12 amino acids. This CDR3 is CASSYLSRDTVF. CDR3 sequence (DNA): TGTGCCAGCAGCTATTTATCCCGGGACACCGTCTTC.